This T cell receptor beta chain was found in a study of beta chain features in type 1 diabetes. Overall study context: Cell yields, gender and age were similar in healthy donors and patients. The study's findings and limits: All four CD4+ subsets of Type 1 diabetes patients contained TCRB CDR3s that were moderately but significantly shorter. More deletions and fewer insertions at VDJ junctions were seen in type 1 diabetes patients.

Expressed TCRB transcripts got sequenced, as all isolated RNA was reverse transcribed. Measured with immunoSEQ multiplex PCR; TCRdb has only the in-frame clones, and not every one. This table holds almost 350,000 clones, approximately 10% found once. This clone was observed many times. Its target is unknown. This sequence was found in a man aged 25-45 years with type 1 diabetes. The specimen was central memory CD4+ T cells from blood.

CDR3 nucleotides: TGTGCCAGCAGTCCGGACAGTTACAATGAGCAGTTCTTC. Translated, it gives CASSPDSYNEQFF. The chain recombines TRBV2 with TRBJ2-1; D may be TRBD1 (6 bases). The ends were cut back, 5 bases at V and 4 bases at J, with 9 bases in the middle. CDR3 length: 13 residues. From germline, CDR1 is SNHLY and CDR2 FYNNEI.